This T cell receptor (beta chain) is from a study of somatic mutations in cytotoxic T cells in rheumatoid arthritis (dated by TCRdb to about 2017). Some background on the complete study: Before any treatment started and right after they were diagnosed, patients gave peripheral blood samples (more than 27 ml EDTA). A FACSAria II or Sony SH800 was used to flow-sort some V beta antibody-stained T-cell populations at nearly 100% purity, and TCRB sequencing was also done on sorted V beta1+ cells. In newly diagnosed rheumatoid arthritis without treatment, the study examined if expanded CD8+ T-cell clones harbor somatic mutations, relying on TCRB deep sequencing to characterize clonality. For roughly 63 rheumatoid arthritis patients and more than 15 healthy controls, TCRB deep sequencing was carried out. Patients and controls did not essentially differ in median age, which was nearly identical between the groups.

The germline V gene gives CDR1 as MNHEY and CDR2 as SVGAGI. The CDR3 runs 16 amino acids, cysteine and phenylalanine included. Here the CDR3 DNA is all that survives: 48 bases in frame from base 1. The germline V end is reduced by 2 bases and the J end by 2 bases; junction bases left unmatched: 3. CD4+ and CD8+ cells were isolated by positive magnetic bead selection on an AutoMACS, and purity was checked by flow cytometry. Clonal expansions were first screened by flow cytometry with a TCR V beta antibody panel, then characterized by TCRB deep sequencing of sorted CD8+ fractions. Isolation of peripheral blood mononuclear cells was done through Ficoll-Paque PLUS density gradient separation. Using Nucleospin Tissue or Tissue XS kits, DNA was extracted from CD4-enriched, CD8-enriched or PBMC samples, with quantification by a Qubit 2.0 fluorometer. TCRB CDR3 sequencing used the immunoSEQ assay on genomic DNA. Per the original workflow: Only a few patient CD8+ clones larger than 1% matched published virus-specific TCRB sequences when compared against them. Only productive TCRB rearrangements were included in the analyses. Clonality was calculated as a Shannon entropy-based productive clonality index, and a clone was defined by a unique TCRB CDR3 sequence. To calculate repertoire overlap between two samples, the template counts of each clone were considered relative to each sample's total templates. Flow cytometry-measured V-gene usage correlated with V-gene usage from TCRB sequencing, with a Spearman r of less than 0.65. TCRdb took this table from immuneACCESS and kept in-frame rearrangements with V and J called. Such tables lack part of the clones; where checked against another copy, unresolved V genes explain under half of the gap, and the rest is unexplained. V and J calls and clone size are given by that table; D and trimming were obtained from the DNA. The sample contains tens of thousands of clones, around 90% of them found a single time. The ten largest account for about 10% of the sample.

In the case of this clone: What antigen it recognizes has not been identified. No base quality information exists; no much larger clone differs at one position.

What the study reported, not specific to this receptor: Healthy controls showed no age-related increase in CD8+ clonality, whereas patients did (Spearman r of about 0.5). CD8+ T-cell clonality did not differ significantly between rheumatoid arthritis patients and age-matched healthy controls. It was unknown which antigens the expanded CD8+ clones targeted, and their absence from virus-specific databases did not exclude viral specificity. The slight underrepresentation of TRBV07 in patients was not corrected for multiple comparisons. The largest CD8+ clone made up more than 20% of CD8+ cells in about an eighth of the roughly 65 patients, and blood and synovial fluid shared several identical CD8+ TCRB sequences.

The receptor comes from an adult with rheumatoid arthritis. The rearrangement combines TRBV6-5 with TRBJ2-5; 12 nucleotides in the junction match TRBD2. Material for sequencing was CD8+ T cells sorted from blood. The CDR3 sequence is CASSYPGLAGQETQYF. The nucleotide sequence is given as TGTGCCAGCAGTTACCCGGGACTAGCGGGTCAAGAGACCCAGTACTTC.